The clone carrying this T cell receptor beta chain was counted between two and nine times. What it binds is not known. Researchers built TCR beta libraries using quantitative 5'-RACE with molecular barcodes. TCRdb redid the calling of the 5' RACE reads with MiXCR, one entry per CDR3 protein. The table shows 700,000 to 1,000,000 distinct CDR3 sequences, with about 10% occurring only once. The data belong to a study of CD8 T cells in ankylosing spondylitis. The CDR3 loop spans 18 amino acids. The V gene end was trimmed by 4 bases and the J gene end by 1 base; junction bases not matched to a gene: 9. In germline, CDR1 is SGHAT, CDR2 FQNNGV. Points from the study as a whole: Blood from ankylosing spondylitis patients appeared to carry a characteristic eight-variant TCR beta motif.

The chain uses TRBV11-2 and TRBJ2-5; 13 bases line up with TRBD2. Sequencing was done on a sample of blood, either unsorted or a sorted T cell fraction (not recorded which). The source is a male donor with ankylosing spondylitis. DNA for the CDR3: TGTGCCAGCAGCTCGACAGGGACTAGCGGGAAACTCCAAGAGACCCAGTACTTC. Protein sequence: CASSSTGTSGKLQETQYF.